This TCR beta chain was retrieved from a study of T cell changes during pregnancy in multiple sclerosis. Using immunoSEQ multiplex PCR, the repertoire was profiled, and TCRdb retains in-frame clones only, with some absent. The sample lists 40,000 or so clones; about 92% were seen once. The CDR3 contains 16 residues. V lost 8 bases and J lost 0, with 14 bases in between. Germline CDR1 and CDR2: SNHLY and FYNNEI. The chain recombines TRBV2 with TRBJ2-6; D gene ambiguous. This sequence originates from a female donor with multiple sclerosis, enrolled in a pregnancy study. This specimen was CD8+ T cells from peripheral blood mononuclear cells, taken in the first trimester of pregnancy. The CDR3 nucleotides are TGTGCCAGCGGCAACAGCACCCTCTCTGGGGCCAACGTCCTGACTTTC. Translated, it gives CASGNSTLSGANVLTF.